The 3 T cell receptor beta chains reported below all come from one sample, sequenced in a study of PD-L1 blockade in urothelial cancer. Produced via immunoSEQ multiplex PCR; TCRdb's table is partial and in-frame only. This sample has about 74,000 clones, with approximately 81% found just once. This material consisted of PBMCs, taken around atezolizumab (anti-PD-L1) treatment. Every receptor here comes from a man aged 65-85 years with urothelial cancer.

This chain uses TRBV2 with TRBJ2-3, with D possibly being TRBD1 (5 bases). The CDR3 totals 14 residues. Germline V gene lookup returns CDR1 SNHLY and CDR2 FYNNEI. V lost 4 bases and J 0 bases, leaving 8 bases between the germline ends. The CDR3 sequence is CASSAGFSTDTQYF. The CDR3 nucleotides are TGTGCCAGCAGTGCAGGGTTTAGCACAGATACGCAGTATTTT.

The chain employs TRBV11-2 and TRBJ2-1, with unresolved D. The CDR3 totals 17 residues. Germline assignment: CDR1 SGHAT and CDR2 FQNNGV. Trimming removed 3 bases at V and 2 bases at J, with 17 bases between. The CDR3 DNA sequence: TGTGCCAGCAGCTTGGGCCCACTCACCTATCCCTACAATGAGCAGTTCTTC. This encodes CASSLGPLTYPYNEQFF.

This chain uses TRBV5-4 with TRBJ2-7, with 9 nucleotides matching TRBD2. Germline-derived CDR1 and CDR2 are SGHNT and YYREEE (reference sequence). This CDR3 contains 17 residues. V was clipped by 4 bases and J by 7 bases; unmatched bases: 18. In DNA form, the CDR3 reads TGTGCCAGCAGCACCCCCACCCCGGGACTAGCTTCAGGGGAGCAGTACTTC. Translation: CASSTPTPGLASGEQYF.